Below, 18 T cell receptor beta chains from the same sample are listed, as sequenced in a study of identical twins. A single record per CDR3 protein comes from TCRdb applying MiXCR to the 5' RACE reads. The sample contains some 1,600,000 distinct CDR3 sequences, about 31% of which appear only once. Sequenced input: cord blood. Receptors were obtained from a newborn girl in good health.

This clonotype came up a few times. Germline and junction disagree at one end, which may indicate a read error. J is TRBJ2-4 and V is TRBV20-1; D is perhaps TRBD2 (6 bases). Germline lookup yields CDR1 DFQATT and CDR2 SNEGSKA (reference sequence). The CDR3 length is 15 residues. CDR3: CSARGRVGGKSIQYF. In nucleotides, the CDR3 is TGCAGTGCTAGAGGCAGGGTGGGAGGTAAAAGCATTCAGTACTTC.

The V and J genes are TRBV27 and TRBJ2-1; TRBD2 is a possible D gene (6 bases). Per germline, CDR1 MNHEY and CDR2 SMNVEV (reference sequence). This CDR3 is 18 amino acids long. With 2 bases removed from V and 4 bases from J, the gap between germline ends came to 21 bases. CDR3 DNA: TGTGCCAGCAGTTTAAACCCTTGGGCTAGCGAAAAATACAATGAGCAGTTCTTC. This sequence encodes CASSLNPWASEKYNEQFF.

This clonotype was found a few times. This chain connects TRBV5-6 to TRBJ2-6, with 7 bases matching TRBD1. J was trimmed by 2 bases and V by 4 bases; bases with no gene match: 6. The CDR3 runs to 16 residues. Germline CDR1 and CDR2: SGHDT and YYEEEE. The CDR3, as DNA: TGTGCCAGCAGCGTACAGGGGCGGGCTGGGGCCAACGTCCTGACTTTC. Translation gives CASSVQGRAGANVLTF.

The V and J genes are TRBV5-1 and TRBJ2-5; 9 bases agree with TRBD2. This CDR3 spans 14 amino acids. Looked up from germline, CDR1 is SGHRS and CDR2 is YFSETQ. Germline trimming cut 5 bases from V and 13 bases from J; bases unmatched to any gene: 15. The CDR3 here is CASRSSGTSLGTYF. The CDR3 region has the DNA TGCGCCAGCAGATCTAGCGGGACGTCCTTAGGCACGTACTTC.

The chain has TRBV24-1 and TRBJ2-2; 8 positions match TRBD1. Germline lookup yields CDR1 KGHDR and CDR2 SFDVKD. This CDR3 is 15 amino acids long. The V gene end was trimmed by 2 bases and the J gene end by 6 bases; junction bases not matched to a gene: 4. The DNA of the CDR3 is TGTGCCACCAGTGATTCGGGACAGGTATCCGGGGAGCTGTTTTTT. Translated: CATSDSGQVSGELFF.

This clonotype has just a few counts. The CDR3 region has the DNA TGTGCCAGCAGTTCCCCTTACGGGACCGGGGGCAATGAAAAACTGTTTTTT. Amino acid sequence: CASSSPYGTGGNEKLFF. The chain combines TRBV28 with TRBJ1-4; a weak D match, TRBD1 (6 bases). Between the trimmed V and J ends, which lost 4 bases and 5 bases, there was a span of 20 bases. The CDR3 length is 17 residues. Germline V gene lookup returns CDR1 MDHEN and CDR2 SYDVKM. Variable domain in full (rest from reference TRBV28 and TRBJ1-4): DVKVTQSSRYLVKRTGEKVFLECVQDMDHENMFWYRQDPGLGLRLIYFSYDVKMKEKGDIPEGYSVSREKKERFSLILESASTNQTSMYLCASSSPYGTGGNEKLFFGSGTQLSVL.

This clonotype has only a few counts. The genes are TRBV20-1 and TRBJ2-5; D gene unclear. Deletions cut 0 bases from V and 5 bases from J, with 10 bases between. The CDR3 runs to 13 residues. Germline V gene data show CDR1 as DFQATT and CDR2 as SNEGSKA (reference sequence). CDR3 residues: CSAREAGLETQYF. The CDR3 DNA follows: TGCAGTGCTAGAGAGGCTGGGTTGGAGACCCAGTACTTC.

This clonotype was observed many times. CDR3 nucleotides: TGTGCCAGCAGTTTCTTGGACAGGGAAGGCTACACCTTC. This translates into CASSFLDREGYTF. The chain couples TRBV12-3 or TRBV12-4 to TRBJ1-2; 8 nucleotides agree with TRBD1. The CDR3 covers 13 residues. V trimming: 3 bases; J trimming: 8 bases; junction bases outside the gene matches: 5.

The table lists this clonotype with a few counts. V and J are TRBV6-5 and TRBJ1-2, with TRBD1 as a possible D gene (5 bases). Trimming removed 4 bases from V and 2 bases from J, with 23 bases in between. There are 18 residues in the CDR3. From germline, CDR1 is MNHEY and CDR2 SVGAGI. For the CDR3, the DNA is TGTGCCAGCAGTTCGTCGACAGCCCGTTTGCCCTTGAACTATGGCTACACCTTC. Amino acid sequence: CASSSSTARLPLNYGYTF.

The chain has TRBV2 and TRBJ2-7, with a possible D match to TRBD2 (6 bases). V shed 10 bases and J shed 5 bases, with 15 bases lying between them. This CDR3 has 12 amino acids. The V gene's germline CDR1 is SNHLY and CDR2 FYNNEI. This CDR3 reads CAKNNGGNEQYF. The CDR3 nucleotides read TGTGCCAAGAATAACGGGGGAAACGAGCAGTACTTC.

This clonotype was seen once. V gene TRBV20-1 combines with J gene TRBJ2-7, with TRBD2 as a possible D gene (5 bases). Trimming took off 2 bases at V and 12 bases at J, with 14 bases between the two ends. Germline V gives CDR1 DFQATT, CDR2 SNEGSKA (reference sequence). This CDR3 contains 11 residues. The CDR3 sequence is CSARPGRERYF. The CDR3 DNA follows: TGCAGTGCTAGACCCGGCCGGGAACGGTACTTC.

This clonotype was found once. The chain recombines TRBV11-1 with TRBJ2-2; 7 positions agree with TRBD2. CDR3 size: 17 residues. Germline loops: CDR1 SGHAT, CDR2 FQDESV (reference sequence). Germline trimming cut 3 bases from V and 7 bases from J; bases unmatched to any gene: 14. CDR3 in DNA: TGTGCCAGCAGCTTGAGACTAGCACACCAAGGAAACGGGGAGCTGTTTTTT. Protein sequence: CASSLRLAHQGNGELFF.

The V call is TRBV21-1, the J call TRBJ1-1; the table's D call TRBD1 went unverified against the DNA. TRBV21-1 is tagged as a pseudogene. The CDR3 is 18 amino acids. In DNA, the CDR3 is TGTGCCAGCAGCAACGATTCGGGCAGGGGGCGTAGGAGCACTGAAGCTTTCTTT. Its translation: CASSNDSGRGRRSTEAFF.

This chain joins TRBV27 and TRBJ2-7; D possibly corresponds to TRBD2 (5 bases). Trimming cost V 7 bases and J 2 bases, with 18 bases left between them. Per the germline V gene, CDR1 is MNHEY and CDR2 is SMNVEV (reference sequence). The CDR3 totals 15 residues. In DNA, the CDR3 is TGTGCCAGCACCATCCGTCGAGGGCCCCCCTACGAGCAGTACTTC. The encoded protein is CASTIRRGPPYEQYF.

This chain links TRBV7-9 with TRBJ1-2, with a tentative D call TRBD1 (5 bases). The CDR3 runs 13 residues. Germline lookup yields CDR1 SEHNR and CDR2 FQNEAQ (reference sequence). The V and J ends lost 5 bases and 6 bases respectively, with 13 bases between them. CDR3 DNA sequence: TGTGCCAGCAGCCGAGGGGTTACGGATGGCTACACCTTC. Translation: CASSRGVTDGYTF. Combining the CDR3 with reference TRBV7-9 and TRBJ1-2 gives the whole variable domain DTGVSQNPRHKITKRGQNVTFRCDPISEHNRLYWYRQTLGQGPEFLTYFQNEAQLEKSRLLSDRFSAERPKGSFSTLEIQRTEQGDSAMYLCASSRGVTDGYTFGSGTRLTVV.

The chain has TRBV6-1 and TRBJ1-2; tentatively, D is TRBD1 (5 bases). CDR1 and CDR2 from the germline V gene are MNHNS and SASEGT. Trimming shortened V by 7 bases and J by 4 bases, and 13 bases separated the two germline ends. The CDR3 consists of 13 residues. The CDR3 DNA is TGTGCCAGCAACCAGGGACTGCGCTATGGCTACACCTTC. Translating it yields CASNQGLRYGYTF.

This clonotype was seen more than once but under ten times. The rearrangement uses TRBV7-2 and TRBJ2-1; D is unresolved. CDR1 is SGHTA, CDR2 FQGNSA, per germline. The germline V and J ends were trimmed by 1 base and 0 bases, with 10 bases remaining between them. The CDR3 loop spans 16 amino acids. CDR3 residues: CASSLGSLSSYNEQFF. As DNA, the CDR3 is TGTGCCAGCAGCTTAGGTAGCTTAAGCTCCTACAATGAGCAGTTCTTC. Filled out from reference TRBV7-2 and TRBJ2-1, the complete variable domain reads GAGVSQSPSNKVTEKGKDVELRCDPISGHTALYWYRQSLGQGLEFLIYFQGNSAPDKSGLPSDRFSAERTGGSVSTLTIQRTQQEDSAVYLCASSLGSLSSYNEQFFGPGTRLTVL.

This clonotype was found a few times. In nucleotides, the CDR3 is TGTGCCACCAGCATGTTCTCGGCAGCATACCACTCTGGGGCCAACGTCCTGACTTTC. Protein: CATSMFSAAYHSGANVLTF. V gene TRBV15 combines with J gene TRBJ2-6; D gene unclear. The CDR3 sequence is 19 residues long. V was clipped by 4 bases and J by 0 bases, with 19 bases between them. The germline CDR1 and CDR2 sequences are LNHNV and YYDKDF (reference sequence).